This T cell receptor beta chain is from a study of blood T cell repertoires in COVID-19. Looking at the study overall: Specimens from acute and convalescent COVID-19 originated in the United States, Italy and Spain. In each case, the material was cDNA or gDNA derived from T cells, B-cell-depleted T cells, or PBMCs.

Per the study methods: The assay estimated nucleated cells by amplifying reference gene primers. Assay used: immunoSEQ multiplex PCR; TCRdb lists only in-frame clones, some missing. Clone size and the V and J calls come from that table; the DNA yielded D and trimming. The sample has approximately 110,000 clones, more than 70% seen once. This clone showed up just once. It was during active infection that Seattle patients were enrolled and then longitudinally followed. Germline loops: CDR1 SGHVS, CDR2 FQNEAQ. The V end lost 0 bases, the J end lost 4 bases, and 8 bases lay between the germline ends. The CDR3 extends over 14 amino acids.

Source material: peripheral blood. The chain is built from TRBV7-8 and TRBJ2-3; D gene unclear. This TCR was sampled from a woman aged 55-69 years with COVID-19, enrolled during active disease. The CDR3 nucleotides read TGTGCCAGCAGCTTAGCGAGGATCTCAGATACGCAGTATTTT. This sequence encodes CASSLARISDTQYF.